This T cell receptor (beta chain) was retrieved from a study of T cells in Graves' hyperthyroidism and ophthalmopathy. Study-wide results and caveats: Most thyroid clonotypes expanded above 0.001 were also detected in blood.

Looked up from germline, CDR1 is SGHTA and CDR2 is FQGNSA. CDR3 length: 17 amino acids. Trimming left V 0 bases short and J 6 bases short, with 21 bases between. Researchers amplified the TCR beta CDR3 regions from RNA transcripts. TCR CDR3 underwent first-round RT-PCR with the HTBI primer set. TCRdb recomputed calls from the multiplex PCR reads with MiXCR, one row per CDR3 protein. The sample yields hundreds of thousands of distinct CDR3 sequences, roughly 14% seen once. Regarding this clonotype: Its antigen is not identified.

Sample: blood. This chain links TRBV7-2 with TRBJ2-7; D unclear. This clonotype originated in a woman in her thirties or forties with Graves' ophthalmopathy. CDR3 sequence: CASSLAGATELVGEQYF. The CDR3 DNA is TGTGCCAGCAGCTTAGCCGGAGCTACAGAGCTTGTGGGCGAGCAGTACTTC. The complete variable domain, with remaining parts taken from reference TRBV7-2 and TRBJ2-7, reads GAGVSQSPSNKVTEKGKDVELRCDPISGHTALYWYRQSLGQGLEFLIYFQGNSAPDKSGLPSDRFSAERTGGSVSTLTIQRTQQEDSAVYLCASSLAGATELVGEQYFGPGTRLTVT.